One and the same sample provided the 9 T cell receptor beta chains below, sequenced in a study of T-cell reconstitution after alpha-beta-depleted transplantation in children. Preparation of the TCRbeta library used unique molecular identifiers. MiXCR, applied by TCRdb to the PCR reads, yields one record per CDR3 protein. Of about 980,000 distinct CDR3 sequences in the sample, about 31% were seen once. Specimen: PBMCs, mostly from graft donor cells, collected 360 days after TCRalphabeta/CD19-depleted stem cell transplant. The receptors here all came from a boy less than two years old who had a stem cell transplant for SCID, so the T cells may come from the graft donor.

This clonotype has a count of ten or more. A junction end diverges from the germline sequence, so it may reflect a read error. The chain is built from TRBV5-1 and TRBJ2-7; 10 nucleotides match TRBD1. Germline loops: CDR1 SGHRS, CDR2 YFSETQ. The CDR3 sequence is 13 residues long. CDR3: CASSLTGGDEQYF. CDR3 coding DNA: TGTGCCAGCAGTTTGACAGGGGGCGACGAGCAGTACTTC.

The chain has TRBV20-1 and TRBJ2-1; D is unclear. This CDR3 is 14 amino acids long. The ends were cut back, 3 bases at V and 4 bases at J, with 13 bases in the middle. Germline CDR1 is DFQATT and CDR2 is SNEGSKA (reference sequence). CDR3 amino acids: CSARGFRPYNEQFF. CDR3 sequence (DNA): TGCAGTGCTAGGGGATTCCGACCATACAATGAGCAGTTCTTC.

The chain combines TRBV5-1 with TRBJ1-3; D gene ambiguous. Between the trimmed V and J ends, which lost 1 base and 0 bases, there was a span of 11 bases. CDR3 length: 16 amino acids. From germline, CDR1 is SGHRS and CDR2 YFSETQ. The CDR3 region is CASSLMYPNSGNTIYF. The CDR3 DNA reads as TGCGCCAGCAGCTTGATGTACCCTAACTCTGGAAACACCATATATTTT.

The chain links TRBV24-1 to TRBJ2-1; unclear D gene. Trimming cost V 1 base and J 6 bases, with 9 bases left between them. The germline V gene encodes CDR1 KGHDR and CDR2 SFDVKD. This CDR3 has 14 amino acids. CDR3 region: CATSDLSSPNEQFF. CDR3 DNA sequence: TGTGCCACCAGTGATTTATCCTCCCCCAATGAGCAGTTCTTC.

This clonotype turned up a few times. The genes are TRBV5-1 and TRBJ2-6; D call uncertain. The CDR3 is 17 residues long. In germline, CDR1 is SGHRS, CDR2 YFSETQ. V was shortened by 4 bases and J by 1 base, with 15 bases between the two germline ends. The CDR3 spells CASSLTLSLSGANVLTF. The CDR3 DNA reads as TGCGCCAGCAGCCTTACCTTGAGCCTTTCTGGGGCCAACGTCCTGACTTTC.

A few counts support this clonotype. The chain combines TRBV10-3 with TRBJ2-1; 8 bases map to TRBD2. The CDR3 has 14 residues. Germline lookup yields CDR1 ENHRY and CDR2 SYGVKD. The V gene end was trimmed by 8 bases and the J gene end by 1 base; junction bases not matched to a gene: 4. The CDR3 loop is CAIGGLASYNEQFF. DNA of the CDR3: TGTGCCATCGGAGGACTAGCTTCCTACAATGAGCAGTTCTTC.

The rearrangement links TRBV10-3 to TRBJ2-1; 8 bases align to TRBD2. The ends lost 6 bases at V and 5 bases at J; junction bases unmatched: 9. CDR1 is ENHRY and CDR2 is SYGVKD in the germline V gene. The CDR3 length is 15 residues. The CDR3 reads CAIRPWGGGHNEQFF. For the CDR3, the DNA is TGTGCCATCAGGCCTTGGGGCGGGGGGCACAATGAGCAGTTCTTC.

This chain connects TRBV20-1 to TRBJ2-2; tentatively, D is TRBD2 (6 bases). The V end was cut by 2 bases, the J end by 0 bases, with 16 bases between. The CDR3 has 17 amino acids. CDR1 and CDR2 from the germline V gene are DFQATT and SNEGSKA (reference sequence). CDR3 protein: CSARSPGGLSNTGELFF. As DNA, the CDR3 is TGCAGTGCTAGATCCCCGGGCGGACTATCGAACACCGGGGAGCTGTTTTTT.

This clonotype has just a few counts. The chain couples TRBV10-3 to TRBJ2-1; D is unclear. Germline lookup yields CDR1 ENHRY and CDR2 SYGVKD. The germline V and J ends were trimmed by 4 bases and 5 bases, with 9 bases remaining between them. The CDR3 contains 13 residues. The CDR3 nucleotides are TGTGCCATCAGTGGAGCCCGACACAATGAGCAGTTCTTC. This encodes CAISGARHNEQFF.